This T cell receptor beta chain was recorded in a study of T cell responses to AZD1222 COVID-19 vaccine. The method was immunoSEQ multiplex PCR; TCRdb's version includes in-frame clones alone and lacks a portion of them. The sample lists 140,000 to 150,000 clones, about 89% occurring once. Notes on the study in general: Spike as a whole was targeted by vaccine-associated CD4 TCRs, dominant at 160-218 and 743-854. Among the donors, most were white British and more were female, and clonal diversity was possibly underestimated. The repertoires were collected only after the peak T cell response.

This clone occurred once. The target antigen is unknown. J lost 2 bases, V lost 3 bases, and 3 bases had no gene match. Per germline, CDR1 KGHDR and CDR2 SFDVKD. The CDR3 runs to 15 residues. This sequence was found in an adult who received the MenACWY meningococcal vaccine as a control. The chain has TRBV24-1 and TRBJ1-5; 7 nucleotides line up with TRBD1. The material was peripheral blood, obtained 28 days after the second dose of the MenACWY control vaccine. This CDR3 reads CATSDGQAGNQPQHF. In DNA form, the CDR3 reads TGTGCCACCAGTGATGGACAGGCGGGCAATCAGCCCCAGCATTTT.